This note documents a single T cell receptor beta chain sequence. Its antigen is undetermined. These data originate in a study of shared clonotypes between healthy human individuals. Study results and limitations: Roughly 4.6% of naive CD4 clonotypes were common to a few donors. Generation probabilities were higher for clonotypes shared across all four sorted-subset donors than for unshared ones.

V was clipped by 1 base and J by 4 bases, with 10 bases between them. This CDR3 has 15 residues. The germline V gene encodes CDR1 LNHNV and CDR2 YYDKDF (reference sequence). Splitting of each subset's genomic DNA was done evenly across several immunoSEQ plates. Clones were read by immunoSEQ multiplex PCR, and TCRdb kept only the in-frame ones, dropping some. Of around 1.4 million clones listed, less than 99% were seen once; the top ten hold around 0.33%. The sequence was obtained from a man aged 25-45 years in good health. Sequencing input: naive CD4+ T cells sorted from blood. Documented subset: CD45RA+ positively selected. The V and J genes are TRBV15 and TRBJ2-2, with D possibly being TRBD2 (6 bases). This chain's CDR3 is CATSRAGEGTGELFF. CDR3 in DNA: TGTGCCACCAGCAGAGCGGGAGAGGGCACCGGGGAGCTGTTTTTT. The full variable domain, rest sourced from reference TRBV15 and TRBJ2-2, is DAMVIQNPRYQVTQFGKPVTLSCSQTLNHNVMYWYQQKSSQAPKLLFHYYDKDFNNEADTPDNFQSRRPNTSFCFLDIRSPGLGDTAMYLCATSRAGEGTGELFFGEGSRLTVL.